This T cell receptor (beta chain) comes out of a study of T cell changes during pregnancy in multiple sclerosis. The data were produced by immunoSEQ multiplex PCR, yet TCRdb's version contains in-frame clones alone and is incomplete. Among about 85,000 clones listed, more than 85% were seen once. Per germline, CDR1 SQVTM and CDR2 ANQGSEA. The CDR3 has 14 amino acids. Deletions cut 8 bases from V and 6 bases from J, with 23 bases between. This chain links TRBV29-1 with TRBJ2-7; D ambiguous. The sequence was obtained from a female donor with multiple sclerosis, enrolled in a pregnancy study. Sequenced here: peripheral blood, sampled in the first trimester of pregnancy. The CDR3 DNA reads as TGCAGCTTCAGCCTTAGCCCTACGGCCTCCGAGCAGTACTTC. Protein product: CSFSLSPTASEQYF.